Below, 5 T cell receptor beta chains from the same sample are listed, as sequenced in a study of regulatory T cells in long-lasting Graves disease. Sequencing libraries for TCR beta were prepared with iRepertoire HTBI primers and Arm-PCR of CDR3 regions. TCRdb reprocessed the multiplex PCR reads via MiXCR and lists one record per CDR3 protein. The sample has roughly 320,000 distinct CDR3 sequences, 16% seen once. Time point described: newly diagnosed GD, antithyroid drugs for less than 3 months. RNA from PBMCs was the source of the TCR library. These data were also filed under a second study, of T cells in Graves' hyperthyroidism and ophthalmopathy.

The specimen comprised peripheral blood mononuclear cells (PBMCs), sampled at new diagnosis, from a patient treated with antithyroid drugs. Receptors were obtained from a man aged 40-49 years with Graves disease.

This clonotype has a count of ten or more. The gene calls are TRBV2 and TRBJ2-1, with D uncertain. The CDR3 runs to 12 residues. Germline V gives CDR1 SNHLY, CDR2 FYNNEI. V lost 4 bases to trimming and J lost 7 bases, with 8 bases between them. CDR3 residues: CASSVDRNEQFF. CDR3 sequence (DNA): TGTGCCAGCAGTGTTGACCGGAATGAGCAGTTCTTC.

About this clonotype itself: One base away lies a much larger clone, so this may be a sequencing read error. This CDR3 fails to terminate in the conserved phenylalanine or tryptophan, so it likely reflects a read error. The chain has TRBV30 and TRBJ1-5; maybe TRBD1 (6 bases). Germline CDR1 and CDR2: GTSNPN and SVGIG (reference sequence). The CDR3 has 13 amino acids. The V and J ends lost 0 bases and 7 bases respectively, with 10 bases between them. The CDR3 region has the DNA TGTGCCTGGAGTGTAAACAGGGCGCAGCCCCAGCATCTT. Its protein is CAWSVNRAQPQHL.

This clonotype occurred a few times. This sequence joins TRBV10-3 and TRBJ2-3; 11 bases fit TRBD2. The germline V gene has CDR1 ENHRY and CDR2 SYGVKD. The ends lost 3 bases at V and 5 bases at J; junction bases unmatched: 1. The CDR3 runs 14 residues. Written as DNA, the CDR3 is TGTGCCATCAGTGAACTAGCGGGGGTAGATACGCAGTATTTT. As protein: CAISELAGVDTQYF.

This chain uses TRBV20-1 with TRBJ2-2; D uncertain. Trimming pared 1 base from V and 9 bases from J, leaving 15 bases between. The CDR3 has 14 residues. Germline CDR1 is DFQATT and CDR2 is SNEGSKA (reference sequence). The CDR3 here is CSARVGSWSRELFF. The CDR3 DNA sequence: TGCAGTGCTAGAGTTGGTAGCTGGTCCAGGGAGCTGTTTTTT.

J is TRBJ2-3 and V is TRBV2; unclear D gene. V lost 8 bases and J lost 2, with 5 bases in between. The CDR3 loop spans 11 amino acids. Germline lookup yields CDR1 SNHLY and CDR2 FYNNEI. The CDR3 nucleotides are TGTGCCAGCGATCCCACAGATACGCAGTATTTT. Protein product: CASDPTDTQYF.